This T cell receptor beta chain was profiled in a study of blood T cell repertoires in COVID-19. Study summary: Sources were T cells, B-cell-depleted T cells, or PBMCs; the material itself was cDNA or gDNA.

It was during active infection that Seattle patients were enrolled and then longitudinally followed. This CDR3 contains 14 residues. Germline assignment: CDR1 SGHRS and CDR2 YFSETQ. V shed 2 bases and J 6 bases; nucleotides not matched to a gene: 3. Profiling relied on immunoSEQ multiplex PCR, and the TCRdb table lists in-frame clones only, not all of them. The sample gives about 280,000 clones, approximately 91% of which show up once; around 10% is in the top ten. The source is a woman younger than 45 with COVID-19, enrolled during active disease. The sequencing input was peripheral blood. V is TRBV5-1 and J is TRBJ2-3, with 10 bases matching TRBD2. CDR3 residues: CASSFLAGDDTQYF. The CDR3 bases are TGCGCCAGCAGCTTTCTAGCGGGAGATGATACGCAGTATTTT.